This TCR beta chain originates from a study of cytomegalovirus exposure and HLA in healthy donors. The PCR contained 60 Vbeta and 13 Jbeta primers. In the source study's methods: Later analysis identified 80 million to 90 million unique TCR beta chains, about 10 million shared. The repertoire was sequenced with immunoSEQ multiplex PCR; TCRdb's copy has only in-frame clones and lacks some. That table gives V, J and clone size, and the DNA gave D and trimming. The data contain about 160,000 clones, about two thirds of them seen just once; the ten biggest clones take up 2.8%. Study-wide findings and caveats: The HLA-A and HLA-B alleles of most subjects were reportedly predicted accurately from TCR beta sequences. An assumption of roughly uniform sequencing depth across donors underlay the presence/absence analyses.

Germline V gene sequence: CDR1 MNHEY, CDR2 SMNVEV (reference sequence). The CDR3 is 18 amino acids. Trimming cost V 4 bases and J 1 base; bases outside gene matches: 15. Concerning this clone itself: Its antigen is as yet unknown.

This TCR came from a woman aged 25-40 years in good health and CMV-seronegative. The sample comprised PBMCs. The chain uses TRBV27 and TRBJ1-1, with 7 bases identical to TRBD1. In DNA form, the CDR3 reads TGTGCCAGCAGTTCCTCCCCGTACAGGGGACGGACGAACACTGAAGCTTTCTTT. Encoded protein: CASSSSPYRGRTNTEAFF.